A selection of T cell receptor beta chains follows, all from one sample in a study of T-cell reconstitution after alpha-beta-depleted transplantation in children. TCRdb re-derived calls from the PCR reads in MiXCR, one entry per CDR3 protein. The sample gives about 600,000 distinct CDR3 sequences, more than 20% of which show up once; 13% to 15% is in the top ten. Here the sequenced sample was PBMCs, mostly from graft donor cells, taken 360 days after TCRalphabeta/CD19-depleted stem cell transplant. The origin of the receptors is a boy in the first two years of life who had a stem cell transplant for acute myeloid leukemia, so the T cells may come from the graft donor. CDR3s include the opening cysteine and the closing phenylalanine or tryptophan. Each record gives: D gene, J gene, V gene, clone size, CDR3 DNA, CDR3 protein. A D gene is named only where the DNA matches it firmly. Size is omitted from some rows. Given values are once, few, many or a class for expanded clones.

d_gene: -; j_gene: TRBJ1-5; v_gene: TRBV4-1; abundance: many; CDR3nt: TGCGCCAGCAGCCATGGGGCAGGGCGACAGCCCCAGCATTTT; CDR3aa: CASSHGAGRQPQHF
d_gene: -; j_gene: TRBJ2-7; v_gene: TRBV20-1; abundance: -; CDR3nt: TGCAGTGCTAGGGCCCTTACAGGGCCCAGCTCCTACGAGCAGTACTTC; CDR3aa: CSARALTGPSSYEQYF
d_gene: TRBD1; j_gene: TRBJ2-2; v_gene: TRBV19; abundance: few; CDR3nt: TGTGCCAGTAGTCCCACAGGGGATGGGGAGCTGTTTTTT; CDR3aa: CASSPTGDGELFF
d_gene: -; j_gene: TRBJ2-5; v_gene: TRBV12-3/TRBV12-4; abundance: many; CDR3nt: TGTGCCAGCAGTTTGAGACAGACGCAAGAGACCCAGTACTTC; CDR3aa: CASSLRQTQETQYF
d_gene: -; j_gene: TRBJ2-7; v_gene: TRBV2; abundance: -; CDR3nt: TGTGCCAGCTTCTTCCACGGAGCCTACGAGCAGTACTTC; CDR3aa: CASFFHGAYEQYF
d_gene: TRBD1; j_gene: TRBJ2-4; v_gene: TRBV20-1; abundance: -; CDR3nt: TGCAGTGCGAGAAACAGGGGGCCTAAAAACATTCAGTACTTC; CDR3aa: CSARNRGPKNIQYF
d_gene: -; j_gene: TRBJ2-1; v_gene: TRBV20-1; abundance: few; CDR3nt: TGCAGTGCTAGAGAGGAAGGGGGGGATTACAATGAGCAGTTCTTC; CDR3aa: CSAREEGGDYNEQFF
d_gene: TRBD1; j_gene: TRBJ1-1; v_gene: TRBV6-1; abundance: few; CDR3nt: TGTGCCAGCAGCCCATATGCAGGGGGGAACACTGAAGCTTTCTTT; CDR3aa: CASSPYAGGNTEAFF
d_gene: TRBD1; j_gene: TRBJ1-4; v_gene: TRBV5-1; abundance: many; CDR3nt: TGCGCCAGCAGCAACCGGGACAGGGCCCCCAATGAAAAACTGTTTTTT; CDR3aa: CASSNRDRAPNEKLFF
d_gene: -; j_gene: TRBJ1-2; v_gene: TRBV20-1; abundance: few; CDR3nt: TGCAGTGCTAGACCTAACTATGGCTACACCTTC; CDR3aa: CSARPNYGYTF
d_gene: TRBD2; j_gene: TRBJ2-1; v_gene: TRBV7-7; abundance: -; CDR3nt: TGTGCCAGCAGCCGGAAGGGACTAGCTGGTGAGCAGTTCTTC; CDR3aa: CASSRKGLAGEQFF
d_gene: TRBD2; j_gene: TRBJ2-3; v_gene: TRBV12-3/TRBV12-4; abundance: few; CDR3nt: TGTGCCAGCAGGGGACTAGCTAGCACAGATACGCAGTATTTT; CDR3aa: CASRGLASTDTQYF
d_gene: -; j_gene: TRBJ2-1; v_gene: TRBV20-1; abundance: many; CDR3nt: TGCAGTGCTAGAGATTCGCGCGCGGGGGCCTGGAATGAGCAGTTCTTC; CDR3aa: CSARDSRAGAWNEQFF
d_gene: -; j_gene: TRBJ2-3; v_gene: TRBV18; abundance: many; CDR3nt: TGTGCCAGCTCACCGGGACGGATTAGCACAGATACGCAGTATTTT; CDR3aa: CASSPGRISTDTQYF
d_gene: -; j_gene: TRBJ1-1; v_gene: TRBV10-3; abundance: -; CDR3nt: TGTGCCATCAGGGAAGCGACAGGGAACACTGAAGCTTTCTTT; CDR3aa: CAIREATGNTEAFF
d_gene: TRBD2; j_gene: TRBJ2-1; v_gene: TRBV20-1; abundance: few; CDR3nt: TGCAGTGCTAGGGGACTAGCGGGGTACAATGAGCAGTTCTTC; CDR3aa: CSARGLAGYNEQFF
d_gene: TRBD1; j_gene: TRBJ1-6; v_gene: TRBV7-2; abundance: few; CDR3nt: TGTGCCAGCAGCCTCGGGACAGGGGGCACACCCCTCCACTTT; CDR3aa: CASSLGTGGTPLHF
d_gene: -; j_gene: TRBJ2-2; v_gene: TRBV7-2; abundance: -; CDR3nt: TGTGCCAGCAGCTTAGCGAACGGGGTGTTCACCGGGGAGCTGTTTTTT; CDR3aa: CASSLANGVFTGELFF